The 5 T cell receptor beta chains listed next were all sequenced from one sample in a study of early T cells in non-severe SARS-CoV-2 infection. TCRdb redid the calling of the 5' RACE reads with MiXCR, one entry per CDR3 protein. The sample records around 61,000 distinct CDR3 sequences, approximately 12% being singletons. Input material: whole blood. These TCRs come from an adult who was a healthcare worker with PCR-confirmed SARS-CoV-2 infection or an uninfected control (not recorded which).

This clonotype was observed at least ten times. The rearrangement links TRBV7-8 to TRBJ2-3; TRBD2 matches at 12 bases. Germline CDR1 is SGHVS and CDR2 is FQNEAQ. CDR3 size: 18 residues. J was trimmed by 0 bases and V by 3 bases; bases with no gene match: 7. The CDR3 sequence is CASSLVGTSGSSTDTQYF. CDR3 DNA: TGTGCCAGCAGCTTGGTAGGGACTAGCGGGTCAAGCACAGATACGCAGTATTTT.

Regarding this clonotype: The junction differs from germline at one of its ends, possibly a read error. The J gene is TRBJ1-2, the V gene TRBV28; 7 nucleotides agree with TRBD1. Germline assignment: CDR1 MDHEN and CDR2 SYDVKM. The CDR3 is 14 amino acids. CDR3 coding DNA: TGTGCCAGCAGTCTAATGTCTACAGGGGTTCGAACATCCTTC. It translates to CASSLMSTGVRTSF.

Ten or more counts support this clonotype. This chain links TRBV20-1 with TRBJ2-1; D is perhaps TRBD2 (6 bases). This CDR3 has 13 residues. V was clipped by 1 base and J by 10 bases, with 14 bases between them. The V gene's germline CDR1 is DFQATT and CDR2 SNEGSKA (reference sequence). The CDR3 nucleotides read TGCAGTGCTAGAGTCCCGCTTCTAGCGGAGCAGTTCTTC. As protein: CSARVPLLAEQFF.

As concerns this clonotype: Given the absence of the conserved phenylalanine or tryptophan at the CDR3 end, a read error is likely. The chain carries TRBV7-9 and TRBJ2-3, with a possible D match to TRBD1 (6 bases). The CDR3 spans 14 residues. Trimming took 4 bases from V and 1 from J, leaving 9 bases between them. CDR1 and CDR2 from the germline V gene are SEHNR and FQNEAQ (reference sequence). CDR3 nucleotides: TGTGCCAGCAGCTGGACAGACGGCACAGATACGCAGTATTAT. Translating gives CASSWTDGTDTQYY.

The V gene is TRBV24-1, the J gene TRBJ1-1; 9 nucleotides match TRBD1. The CDR3 consists of 14 residues. V gave up 5 bases and J gave up 8 bases; unmatched junction bases: 8. Germline assignment: CDR1 KGHDR and CDR2 SFDVKD. The CDR3 bases are TGTGCCACCAGTGCGGCGACAGGGGGAAGGGAAGCTTTCTTT. This encodes CATSAATGGREAFF.